These T cell receptor beta chains were read from a single sample in a study of a mutant IDH1 vaccine in newly diagnosed glioma. These receptors have no known antigen. The method was immunoSEQ multiplex PCR; TCRdb's version includes in-frame clones alone and lacks a portion of them. The table shows about 50,000 clones, with around 80% occurring only once. The input for sequencing was PBMCs, taken from a glioma patient whose treatment included an IDH1 peptide vaccine. Receptor source: a man between 45 and 60 years old with glioma. The conserved cysteine and the conserved F or W are not part of the CDR3 here.

j_call v_call cdr3_aa
TRBJ2-7 TRBV7-8 ASSLLNGLGAYEQY
TRBJ2-7 TRBV18 ASSPRLGTGWEQY
TRBJ2-2 TRBV5-4 ASSTGQLNTGELF
TRBJ1-5 TRBV2 ASSRSTRDQPQH
TRBJ1-3 TRBV11-2 ASSPHPRLQKSGNTIY
TRBJ2-7 TRBV5-1 ASSFQGDEQY
TRBJ2-5 TRBV5-1 ASSQGQFGGETQY
TRBJ2-5 TRBV5-1 ASSYQETQY
TRBJ2-7 TRBV19 ASSAGAYEQY
TRBJ2-5 TRBV10-3 AIRSVETQY
TRBJ2-5 TRBV5-4 ASSFRTVETQY
TRBJ2-2 TRBV9 ASSTPTGGARTGELF
TRBJ1-1 TRBV7-2 ASSPDTEAF
TRBJ2-1 TRBV30 AWSPDNLAGEQF
TRBJ1-4 TRBV15 ATSRDWDRAGEKLF
TRBJ2-5 TRBV6-6 ASRVGTDKKTQY
TRBJ2-6 TRBV14 ASSQVTGGGSGANVLT
TRBJ2-7 TRBV5-6 ASSLDTSYEQY
TRBJ1-1 TRBV30 AWSVLGKNTEAF
TRBJ2-1 TRBV5-6 ASSLGLAARREQF
TRBJ2-7 TRBV7-7 ASSSDREREQY
TRBJ2-7 TRBV5-4 ASSLAPGDYEQY
TRBJ2-5 TRBV2 ASSEARWRGGETQY
TRBJ1-5 TRBV6-1 ASRAGSYSDQPQH
TRBJ2-1 TRBV6-5 ASSDGTVTYNEQF
TRBJ2-3 TRBV29-1 SVEFDRPRNTQY
TRBJ1-2 TRBV29-1 SVGRGPGDGYT
TRBJ1-5 TRBV4-2 ASSQEVRYSNQPQH
TRBJ1-2 TRBV7-9 ASSLGTGRGYT
TRBJ2-7 TRBV4-3 ASSHARGTYEQY